These T cell receptor beta chains were read from a single sample in a study of technical replicates of blood from a handful of donors. This table comes from immunoSEQ multiplex PCR, and its TCRdb copy is limited to in-frame clones, with some not included. The data show tens of thousands of clones, with over 85% seen just once and roughly 4% held by the top ten. Sequenced input: PBMCs. All receptors come from a human donor in good health. Some clones in this sample may be carry-over from other donors' samples. Each CDR3 is given with its conserved first and last residue.

v_call	cdr3_aa
TRBV30	CAWNPGQGIFYGYTF
TRBV6-1	CASSEGTGADTQYF
TRBV7-2	CASSYRSTTNEKLFF
TRBV5-5	CASSLAGTSGTYQYF
TRBV5-6	CASSLYGQENYEQYF
TRBV5-4	CASRPKTGLGQPQHF
TRBV15	CATSRITGLNEQFF
TRBV11-3	CASSLEGTKSYNEQFF
TRBV10-3	CAISESGVAGAETQYF
TRBV6-1	CASSAGDRHNEQFF
TRBV6-6	CASSYRGADEQYF
TRBV29-1	CSVVGSGWGETQYF
TRBV1	CTSSQGTGLYEQYF
TRBV5-1	CASRSQGSPYEQYF
TRBV9	CASSVDPGGETQYF
TRBV4-3	CASSQGRRSYEQYF
TRBV2	CARRLAGSYEQYF
TRBV7-9	CASSSGTVFTDTQYF
TRBV6-1	CASNAGWTEAFF
TRBV7-2	CASSLARTSGGPDTQYF
TRBV19	CASRVTGGWTGELFF
TRBV5-1	CASSLSRREGRYEQYF
TRBV4-3	CASSQVLGAVNIQYF
TRBV14	CASSQGGRGYEQYF
TRBV7-2	CASSFQPGLAVGNTGELFF
TRBV15	CATSVDRGSYEQYF
TRBV5-4	CASSSSGTRTDTQYF
TRBV4-1	CASSPQENSNQPQHF
TRBV11-3	CASSPTGWTDTQYF
TRBV5-6	CASSEGGYKQFF
TRBV13	CASSLEGGPRPTQYF
TRBV4-3	CASSQASQGSYEQYF
TRBV5-1	CASSPGLGIYEQYF
TRBV2	CASSVLRGELFF
TRBV27	CASSADRDNYGYTF
TRBV5-1	CASSSAGLPDTQYF
TRBV29-1	CSSSGDGGGVYGYTF
TRBV2	CASSKGLADSTDTQYF
TRBV6-1	CASSDYNYSYEQYF
TRBV5-1	CASSLGGRRNYGYTF
TRBV7-3	CASSLTGDEGYTF
TRBV4-2	CASSQDLSSYNEQFF